This is a list of T cell receptor beta chains from one sample in a study of T cells in Graves' hyperthyroidism and ophthalmopathy. Each CDR3 protein gets one entry after TCRdb re-called the multiplex PCR reads with MiXCR. The repertoire includes fewer than 400,000 distinct CDR3 sequences, around a sixth of them detected once, and about 27% sits in the top ten. Sequencing used blood. These receptors all come from a woman aged 18-29 years with Graves' hyperthyroidism that later progressed to Graves' ophthalmopathy. Each CDR3 is given with its conserved first and last residue. D genes are given only for firm matches. Some rows mark clone size as missing; the rest say once, few, many or name a class of expanded clone.

>TRBV7-6|.|TRBJ1-1|many
CASSSGHLLNTEAFF
TGTGCCAGCAGCTCCGGACATCTCCTGAACACTGAAGCTTTCTTT
>TRBV24-1|TRBD2|TRBJ2-3|many
CATSDWGTTMRGTPLLTDTQYF
TGTGCCACCAGTGACTGGGGGACTACCATGAGGGGCACTCCCCTACTAACAGATACGCAGTATTTT
>TRBV5-1|.|TRBJ2-1|many
CASSLSPGTYNEQFF
TGCGCCAGCAGCTTGTCGCCGGGAACCTACAATGAGCAGTTCTTC
>TRBV20-1|TRBD2|TRBJ2-3|many
CSARFPSGRANTQYF
TGCAGTGCTAGGTTTCCTAGCGGGAGGGCTAATACGCAGTATTTT
>TRBV2|.|TRBJ2-7|many
CASSGQDQGYYEQYF
TGTGCCAGCAGCGGGCAGGACCAGGGGTACTACGAGCAGTACTTC
>TRBV20-1|.|TRBJ1-4|.
CSASQYEKLFF
TGCAGTGCTAGTCAATATGAAAAACTGTTTTTT
>TRBV4-1|.|TRBJ1-1|.
CASSQVGSGMNTEAFF
TGCGCCAGCAGCCAAGTAGGGAGCGGGATGAACACTGAAGCTTTCTTT
>TRBV7-9|.|TRBJ2-5|many
CASSLGGGGETQYF
TGTGCCAGCAGCTTAGGTGGAGGGGGAGAGACCCAGTACTTC
>TRBV10-3|TRBD1|TRBJ2-7|.
CAISVPDRGLYEQYF
TGTGCCATCAGTGTCCCGGACAGGGGCCTCTACGAGCAGTACTTC
>TRBV3-1|TRBD1|TRBJ1-1|many
CASSQGGFRGRQEAFF
TGTGCCAGCAGCCAAGGAGGTTTTAGGGGGCGTCAAGAAGCTTTCTTT
>TRBV6-1|TRBD1|TRBJ2-7|many
CASSPDTGTDLHEQYF
TGTGCCAGCAGTCCGGACACGGGGACAGACCTCCACGAGCAGTACTTC
>TRBV28|TRBD2|TRBJ2-3|many
CASSLTSGTPSTDTQYF
TGTGCCAGCAGTCTAACTAGCGGGACCCCTAGCACAGATACGCAGTATTTT
>TRBV20-1|TRBD2|TRBJ2-7|many
CSALGGAHYEQYF
TGCAGTGCTCTGGGAGGGGCCCACTACGAGCAGTACTTC
>TRBV2|.|TRBJ2-7|.
CASTSRGNYEQYF
TGTGCCAGCACCTCCCGTGGAAACTACGAGCAGTACTTC
>TRBV4-2|TRBD1|TRBJ2-7|many
CASSQDRAYEQYF
TGTGCCAGCAGCCAGGACAGGGCCTACGAGCAGTACTTC
>TRBV30|.|TRBJ1-1|.
CAWIAFRDRTEAFF
TGTGCCTGGATAGCCTTCCGGGACCGCACTGAAGCTTTCTTT
>TRBV12-3/TRBV12-4|.|TRBJ2-3|many
CASSLFEGTTDTQYF
TGTGCCAGCAGTTTGTTCGAGGGAACCACAGATACGCAGTATTTT
>TRBV28|.|TRBJ2-7|many
CASSRGTDLIITYEQYF
TGTGCCAGCAGTCGCGGGACAGACCTTATAATTACCTACGAGCAGTACTTC
>TRBV18|.|TRBJ2-3|many
CASSQSRASAHMDTQYF
TGTGCCAGCTCGCAGAGCCGGGCCAGTGCCCATATGGATACGCAGTATTTT
>TRBV6-2/TRBV6-3|.|TRBJ1-1|many
CASSYPGRGSNTEAFF
TGTGCCAGCAGTTACCCAGGACGGGGTTCGAACACTGAAGCTTTCTTT
>TRBV28|.|TRBJ2-7|many
CASSLFRQPTYEQYF
TGTGCCAGCAGTTTATTTCGTCAACCTACCTACGAGCAGTACTTC
>TRBV29-1|.|TRBJ2-7|.
CSVEVVWRGSYEQYF
TGCAGCGTTGAAGTGGTTTGGAGGGGGTCCTACGAGCAGTACTTC
>TRBV7-9|.|TRBJ1-1|few
CASSPREGTYSNTEAFF
TGTGCCAGCAGCCCTAGGGAGGGGACCTATTCGAACACTGAAGCTTTCTTT
>TRBV30|.|TRBJ1-1|many
CAWSVYVDSLRPKNTEAFF
TGTGCCTGGAGTGTATACGTGGACAGTTTAAGGCCGAAGAACACTGAAGCTTTCTTT
>TRBV18|.|TRBJ1-1|many
CASSSLSTTGNTEAFF
TGTGCCAGCTCATCGTTATCGACGACAGGGAACACTGAAGCTTTCTTT
>TRBV5-5|.|TRBJ2-5|many
CASSSLGGQETQYF
TGTGCCAGCAGCAGCCTCGGTGGTCAAGAGACCCAGTACTTC
>TRBV9|TRBD1|TRBJ2-3|.
CASSDGQGLTDTQYF
TGTGCCAGCAGCGACGGACAGGGTTTGACAGATACGCAGTATTTT
>TRBV2|TRBD1|TRBJ1-6|many
CASSDLGQGGFSPLHF
TGTGCCAGCAGTGATTTGGGACAGGGCGGATTTTCACCCCTCCACTTT
>TRBV6-1|.|TRBJ1-5|many
CASSEFPGGMGPQHF
TGTGCCAGCAGTGAATTTCCCGGCGGGATGGGGCCCCAGCATTTT
>TRBV5-5|.|TRBJ2-7|few
CASSLVQGGEQYF
TGTGCCAGCAGCTTGGTACAGGGAGGCGAGCAGTACTTC
>TRBV5-1|TRBD2|TRBJ2-3|many
CASSPGLAGDTQYF
TGCGCCAGCAGCCCCGGACTAGCGGGAGACACGCAGTATTTT
>TRBV2|.|TRBJ2-7|many
CASTGVGTASYEQYF
TGTGCCAGCACGGGGGTCGGGACAGCCTCCTACGAGCAGTACTTC
>TRBV6-2/TRBV6-3|TRBD2|TRBJ2-3|few
CASSYVLAGGPSARTDTQYF
TGTGCCAGCAGTTACGTGCTAGCGGGAGGGCCCTCAGCTCGGACAGATACGCAGTATTTT